This T cell receptor (beta chain) was recovered during a study of cytomegalovirus exposure and HLA in healthy donors. PCR amplification relied on 60 Vbeta primers (plus 13 Jbeta primers). The assay was immunoSEQ multiplex PCR, and TCRdb's table has in-frame clones only and misses some. The data hold 200,000 to 250,000 clones, with approximately 70% observed a single time. The CDR3 runs 15 residues. Between the trimmed V and J ends, which lost 2 bases and 4 bases, there was a span of 14 bases. Germline V gene lookup returns CDR1 MNHEY and CDR2 SVGAGI. This receptor was identified in a man aged 40-49 years in good health and CMV-seropositive. Sequencing was performed on PBMCs. The rearrangement uses TRBV6-5 and TRBJ1-2, with D tentatively TRBD1 (6 bases). The CDR3 coding sequence is TGTGCCAGCAGTTACGTCGGGGGGCTGGTCTATGGCTACACCTTC. It specifies CASSYVGGLVYGYTF.